The TCR beta chain under discussion was sequenced for a study of OX40 agonist ivuxolimab in advanced cancers. In the study overall: Patients treated during dose escalation were battling hepatocellular carcinoma, melanoma, renal cell or head and neck cancer. Two cutaneous melanoma patients and one hepatocellular carcinoma patient, three in all, had partial responses.

Study observations and caveats: CD4+ and CD8+ blood T cells expanded clonally by week 6 at 0.1 to 3.0 mg/kg.

A remark on this clone: Its specificity is unknown.

TCRdb's copy holds only in-frame clones and misses some; the assay was immunoSEQ multiplex PCR. The profile shows some 82,000 clones, 90% to 95% of them singletons. The sequencing here drew on CD4+ or CD8+ T cells sorted from blood, taken in a trial of the OX40 agonist ivuxolimab. This sequence originates from an adult with an advanced solid tumor such as melanoma, head and neck, liver or kidney cancer.

CDR3 DNA: TGCGCCAGCAGCTTAGGGACCCAAGAGACCCAGTACTTC. It codes for CASSLGTQETQYF. The chain has TRBV5-1 and TRBJ2-5; possibly TRBD1 or TRBD2 for D (5 bases each). There are 13 residues in the CDR3. From germline, CDR1 is SGHRS and CDR2 YFSETQ. The V gene lost 2 bases and the J gene lost 1 base, with 6 bases spanning the gap.